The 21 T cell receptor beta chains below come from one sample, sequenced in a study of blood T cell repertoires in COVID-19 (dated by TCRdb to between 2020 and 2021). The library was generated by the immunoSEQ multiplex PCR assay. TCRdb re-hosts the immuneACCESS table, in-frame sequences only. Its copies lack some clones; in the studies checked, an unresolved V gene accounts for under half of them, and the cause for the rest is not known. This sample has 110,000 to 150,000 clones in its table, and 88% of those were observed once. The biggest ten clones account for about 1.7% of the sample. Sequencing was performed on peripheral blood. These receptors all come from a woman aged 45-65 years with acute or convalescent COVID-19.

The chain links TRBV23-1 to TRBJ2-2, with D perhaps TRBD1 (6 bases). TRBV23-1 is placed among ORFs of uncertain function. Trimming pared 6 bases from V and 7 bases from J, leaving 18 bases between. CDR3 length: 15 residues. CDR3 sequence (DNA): TGCGCCAGCAGCCCTGAGAGGGGGTGCAACGGGGAGCTGTTTTTT. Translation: CASSPERGCNGELFF.

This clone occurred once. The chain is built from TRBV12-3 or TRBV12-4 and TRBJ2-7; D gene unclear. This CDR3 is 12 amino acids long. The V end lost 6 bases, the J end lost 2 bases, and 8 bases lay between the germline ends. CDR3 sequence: CASSIHTYEQYF. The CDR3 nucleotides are TGTGCCAGCAGCATACACACCTACGAGCAGTACTTC.

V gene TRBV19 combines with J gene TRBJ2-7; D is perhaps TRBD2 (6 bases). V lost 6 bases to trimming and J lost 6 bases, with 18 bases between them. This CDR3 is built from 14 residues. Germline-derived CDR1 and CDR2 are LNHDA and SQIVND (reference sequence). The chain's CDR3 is CASRGTEPWGEQYF. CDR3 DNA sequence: TGTGCCAGTAGAGGGACTGAGCCGTGGGGCGAGCAGTACTTC.

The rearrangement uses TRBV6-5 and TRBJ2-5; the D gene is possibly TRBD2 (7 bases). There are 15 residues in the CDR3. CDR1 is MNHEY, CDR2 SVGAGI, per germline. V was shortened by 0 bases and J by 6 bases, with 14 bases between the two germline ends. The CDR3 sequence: CASSYSWGGAKTQYF. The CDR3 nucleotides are TGTGCCAGCAGTTACTCATGGGGGGGCGCGAAGACCCAGTACTTC.

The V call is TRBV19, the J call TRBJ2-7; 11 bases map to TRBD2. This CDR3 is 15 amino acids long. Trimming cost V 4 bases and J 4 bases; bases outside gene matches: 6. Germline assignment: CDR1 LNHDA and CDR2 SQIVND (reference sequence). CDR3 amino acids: CASSSLAGGPYEQYF. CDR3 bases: TGTGCCAGTAGTAGCCTAGCGGGAGGACCGTACGAGCAGTACTTC.

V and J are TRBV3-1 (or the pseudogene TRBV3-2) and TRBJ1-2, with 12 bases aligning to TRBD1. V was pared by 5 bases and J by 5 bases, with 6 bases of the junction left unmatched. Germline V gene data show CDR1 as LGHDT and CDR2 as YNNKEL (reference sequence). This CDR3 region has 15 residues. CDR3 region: CASSSGTGGLYGYTF. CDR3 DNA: TGTGCCAGCAGCTCCGGGACAGGGGGCTTGTATGGCTACACCTTC.

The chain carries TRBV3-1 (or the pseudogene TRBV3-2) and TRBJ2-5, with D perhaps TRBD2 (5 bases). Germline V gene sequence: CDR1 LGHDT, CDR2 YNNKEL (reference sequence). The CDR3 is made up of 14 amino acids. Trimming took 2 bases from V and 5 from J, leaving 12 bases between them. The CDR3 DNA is TGTGCCAGCAGCCAACTAGGACTCCAGGAGACCCAGTACTTC. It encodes CASSQLGLQETQYF.

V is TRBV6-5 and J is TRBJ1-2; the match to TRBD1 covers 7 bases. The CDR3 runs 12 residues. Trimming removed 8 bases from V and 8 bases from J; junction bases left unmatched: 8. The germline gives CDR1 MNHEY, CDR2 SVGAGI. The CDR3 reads CASGSGGLGYTF. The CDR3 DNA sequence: TGTGCCAGCGGATCAGGGGGTCTCGGCTACACCTTC.

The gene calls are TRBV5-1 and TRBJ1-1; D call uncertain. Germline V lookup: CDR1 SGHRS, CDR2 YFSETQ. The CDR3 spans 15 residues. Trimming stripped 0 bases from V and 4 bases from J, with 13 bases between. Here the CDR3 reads CASSLEGLRGTEAFF. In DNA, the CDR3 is TGCGCCAGCAGCTTGGAAGGCCTGAGAGGCACTGAAGCTTTCTTT. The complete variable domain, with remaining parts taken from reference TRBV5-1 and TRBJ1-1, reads KAGVTQTPRYLIKTRGQQVTLSCSPISGHRSVSWYQQTPGQGLQFLFEYFSETQRNKGNFPGRFSGRQFSNSRSEMNVSTLELGDSALYLCASSLEGLRGTEAFFGQGTRLTVV.

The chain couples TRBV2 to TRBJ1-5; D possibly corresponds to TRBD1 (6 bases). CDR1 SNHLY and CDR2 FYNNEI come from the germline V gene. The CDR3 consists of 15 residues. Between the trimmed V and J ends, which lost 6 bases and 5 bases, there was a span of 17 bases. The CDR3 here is CASRILRGNDQPQHF. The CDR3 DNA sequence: TGTGCCAGCAGAATCCTCAGGGGTAATGATCAGCCCCAGCATTTT.

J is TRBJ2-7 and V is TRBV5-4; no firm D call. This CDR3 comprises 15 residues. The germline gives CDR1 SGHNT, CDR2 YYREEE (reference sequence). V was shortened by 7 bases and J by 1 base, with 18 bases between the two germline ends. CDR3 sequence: CASRASVGASYEQYF. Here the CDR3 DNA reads TGTGCCAGCCGCGCCTCAGTAGGAGCTTCCTACGAGCAGTACTTC.

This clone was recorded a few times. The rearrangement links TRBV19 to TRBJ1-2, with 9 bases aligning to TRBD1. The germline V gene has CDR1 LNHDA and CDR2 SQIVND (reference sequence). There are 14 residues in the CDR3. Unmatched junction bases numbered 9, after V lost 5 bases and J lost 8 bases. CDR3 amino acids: CASSPRGQGNGYTF. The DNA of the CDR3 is TGTGCCAGTAGTCCCCGGGGACAGGGTAACGGCTACACCTTC. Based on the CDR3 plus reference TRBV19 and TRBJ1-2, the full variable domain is DGGITQSPKYLFRKEGQNVTLSCEQNLNHDAMYWYRQDPGQGLRLIYYSQIVNDFQKGDIAEGYSVSREKKESFPLTVTSAQKNPTAFYLCASSPRGQGNGYTFGSGTRLTVV.

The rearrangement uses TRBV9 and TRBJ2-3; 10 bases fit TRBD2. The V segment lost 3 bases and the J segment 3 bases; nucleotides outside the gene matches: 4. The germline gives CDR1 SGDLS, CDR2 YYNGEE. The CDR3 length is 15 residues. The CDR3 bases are TGTGCCAGCAGCGCTAGCGGGGGAGCAACAGATACGCAGTATTTT. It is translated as CASSASGGATDTQYF.

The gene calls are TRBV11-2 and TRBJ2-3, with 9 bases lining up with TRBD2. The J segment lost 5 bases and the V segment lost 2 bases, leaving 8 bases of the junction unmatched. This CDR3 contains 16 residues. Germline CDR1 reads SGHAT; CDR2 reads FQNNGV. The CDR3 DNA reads TGTGCCAGCAGCTTAACGATAGCGGGAGCGGAAGATACGCAGTATTTT. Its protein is CASSLTIAGAEDTQYF. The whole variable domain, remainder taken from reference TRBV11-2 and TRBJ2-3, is EAGVAQSPRYKIIEKRQSVAFWCNPISGHATLYWYQQILGQGPKLLIQFQNNGVVDDSQLPKDRFSAERLKGVDSTLKIQPAKLEDSAVYLCASSLTIAGAEDTQYFGPGTRLTVL.

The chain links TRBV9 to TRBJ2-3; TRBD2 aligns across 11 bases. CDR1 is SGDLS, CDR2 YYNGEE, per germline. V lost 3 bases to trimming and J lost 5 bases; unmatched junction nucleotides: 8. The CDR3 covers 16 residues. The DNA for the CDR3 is TGTGCCAGCAGCGCAGATAGCGGGGGGGCAAGAGATACGCAGTATTTT. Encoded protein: CASSADSGGARDTQYF.

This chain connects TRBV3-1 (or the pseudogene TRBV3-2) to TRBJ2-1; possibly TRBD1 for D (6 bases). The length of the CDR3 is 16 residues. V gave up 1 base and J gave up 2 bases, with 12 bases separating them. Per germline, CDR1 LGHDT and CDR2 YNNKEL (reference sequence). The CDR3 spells CASSQGPGATYNEQFF. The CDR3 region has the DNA TGTGCCAGCAGCCAAGGTCCAGGGGCTACCTACAATGAGCAGTTCTTC.

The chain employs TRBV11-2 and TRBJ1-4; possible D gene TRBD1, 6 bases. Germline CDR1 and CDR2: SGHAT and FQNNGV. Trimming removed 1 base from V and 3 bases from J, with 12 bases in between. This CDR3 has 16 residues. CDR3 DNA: TGTGCCAGCAGCTTAGTAGGGGGGGCCGCTAATGAAAAACTGTTTTTT. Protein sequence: CASSLVGGAANEKLFF. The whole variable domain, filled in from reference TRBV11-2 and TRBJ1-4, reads EAGVAQSPRYKIIEKRQSVAFWCNPISGHATLYWYQQILGQGPKLLIQFQNNGVVDDSQLPKDRFSAERLKGVDSTLKIQPAKLEDSAVYLCASSLVGGAANEKLFFGSGTQLSVL.

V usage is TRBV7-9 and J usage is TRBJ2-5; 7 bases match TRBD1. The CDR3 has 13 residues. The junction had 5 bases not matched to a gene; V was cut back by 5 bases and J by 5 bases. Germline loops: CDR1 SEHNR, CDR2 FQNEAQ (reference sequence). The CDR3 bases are TGTGCCAGCAGCGCCAGGGGGAAGGAGACCCAGTACTTC. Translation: CASSARGKETQYF.

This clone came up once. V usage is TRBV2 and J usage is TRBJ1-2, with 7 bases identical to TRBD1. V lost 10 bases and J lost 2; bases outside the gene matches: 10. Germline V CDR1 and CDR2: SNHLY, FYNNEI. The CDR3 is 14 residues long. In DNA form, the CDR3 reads TGTGCCACCAACCGACAGGGTCCAAACTATGGCTACACCTTC. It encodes CATNRQGPNYGYTF.

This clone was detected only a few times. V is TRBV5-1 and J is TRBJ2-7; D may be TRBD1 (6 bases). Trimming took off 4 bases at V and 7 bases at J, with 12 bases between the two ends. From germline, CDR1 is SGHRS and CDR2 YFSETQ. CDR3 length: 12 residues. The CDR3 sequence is CASSGAQGEQYF. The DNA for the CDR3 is TGCGCCAGCAGCGGAGCACAGGGAGAGCAGTACTTC. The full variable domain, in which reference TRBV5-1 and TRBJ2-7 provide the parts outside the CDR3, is KAGVTQTPRYLIKTRGQQVTLSCSPISGHRSVSWYQQTPGQGLQFLFEYFSETQRNKGNFPGRFSGRQFSNSRSEMNVSTLELGDSALYLCASSGAQGEQYFGPGTRLTVT.

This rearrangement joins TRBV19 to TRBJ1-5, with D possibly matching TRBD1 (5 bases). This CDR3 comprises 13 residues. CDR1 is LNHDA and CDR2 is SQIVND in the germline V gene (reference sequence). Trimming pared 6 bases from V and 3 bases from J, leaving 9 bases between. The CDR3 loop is CASSGGNNQPQHF. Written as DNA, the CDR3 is TGTGCCAGTAGCGGGGGGAACAATCAGCCCCAGCATTTT.